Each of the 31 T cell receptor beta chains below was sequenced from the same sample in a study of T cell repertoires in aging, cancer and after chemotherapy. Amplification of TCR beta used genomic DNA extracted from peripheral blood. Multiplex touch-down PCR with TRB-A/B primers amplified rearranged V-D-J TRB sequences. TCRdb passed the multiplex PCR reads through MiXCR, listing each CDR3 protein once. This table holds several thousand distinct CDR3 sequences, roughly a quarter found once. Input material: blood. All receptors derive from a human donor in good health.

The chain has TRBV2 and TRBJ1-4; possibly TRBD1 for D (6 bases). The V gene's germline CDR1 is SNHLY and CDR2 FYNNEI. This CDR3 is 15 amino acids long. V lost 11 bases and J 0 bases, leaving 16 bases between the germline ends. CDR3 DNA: TGTGCCTCCACCAAGGGGGTAGCAACTAATGAAAAACTGTTTTTT. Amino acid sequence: CASTKGVATNEKLFF.

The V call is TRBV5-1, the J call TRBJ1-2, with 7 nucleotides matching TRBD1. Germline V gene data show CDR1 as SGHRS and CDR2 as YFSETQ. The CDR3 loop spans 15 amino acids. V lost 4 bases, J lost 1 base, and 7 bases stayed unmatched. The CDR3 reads CASSTGTELNYGYTF. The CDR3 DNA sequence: TGCGCCAGCAGCACCGGGACAGAGCTTAACTATGGCTACACCTTC.

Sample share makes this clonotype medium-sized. In DNA, the CDR3 is TGTGCCAGCAGTCCCATATCCGACTACAATGAGCAGTTCTTC. Translation: CASSPISDYNEQFF. J is TRBJ2-1 and V is TRBV27; no firm D call. Germline V lookup: CDR1 MNHEY, CDR2 SMNVEV (reference sequence). The CDR3 sequence is 14 residues long. The V end was cut by 5 bases, the J end by 3 bases, with 11 bases between.

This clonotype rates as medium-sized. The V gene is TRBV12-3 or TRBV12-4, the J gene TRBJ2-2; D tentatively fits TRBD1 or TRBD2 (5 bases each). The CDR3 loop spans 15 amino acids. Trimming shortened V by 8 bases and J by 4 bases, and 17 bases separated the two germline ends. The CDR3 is CASQLGQSGTGELFF. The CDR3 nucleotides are TGTGCCAGCCAACTCGGACAAAGCGGCACCGGGGAGCTGTTTTTT.

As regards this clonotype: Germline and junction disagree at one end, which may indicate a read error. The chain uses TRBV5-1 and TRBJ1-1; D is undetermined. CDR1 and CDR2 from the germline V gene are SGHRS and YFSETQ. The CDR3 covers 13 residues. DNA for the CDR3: TGTGCCAGCAGCTTGCCAGGGAACACTGAAGCTTTCTTT. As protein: CASSLPGNTEAFF.

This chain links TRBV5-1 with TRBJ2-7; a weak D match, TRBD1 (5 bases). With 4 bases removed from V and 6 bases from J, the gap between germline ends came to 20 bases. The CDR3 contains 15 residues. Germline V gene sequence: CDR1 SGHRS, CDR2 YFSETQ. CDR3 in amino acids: CASSPDKGDLGEQYF. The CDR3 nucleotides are TGCGCCAGCAGCCCGGACAAGGGTGATCTTGGCGAGCAGTACTTC.

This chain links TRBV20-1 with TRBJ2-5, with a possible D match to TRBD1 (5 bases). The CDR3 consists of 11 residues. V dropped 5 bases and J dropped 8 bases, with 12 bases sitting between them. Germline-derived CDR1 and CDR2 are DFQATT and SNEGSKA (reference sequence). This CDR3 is CSALTGQTQYF. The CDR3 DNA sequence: TGCAGTGCTCTAACTGGACAAACCCAGTACTTC.

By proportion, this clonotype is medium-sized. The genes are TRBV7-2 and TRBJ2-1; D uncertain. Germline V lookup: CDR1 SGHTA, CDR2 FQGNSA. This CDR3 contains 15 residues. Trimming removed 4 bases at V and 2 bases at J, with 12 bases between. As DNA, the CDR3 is TGTGCCAGCAGCTCCTGGACGGGTCCCTACAATGAGCAGTTCTTC. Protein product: CASSSWTGPYNEQFF.

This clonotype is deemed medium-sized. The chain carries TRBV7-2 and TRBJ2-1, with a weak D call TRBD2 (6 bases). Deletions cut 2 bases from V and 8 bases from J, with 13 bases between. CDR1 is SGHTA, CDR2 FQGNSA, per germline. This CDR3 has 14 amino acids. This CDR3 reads CASSLHGTRDEQFF. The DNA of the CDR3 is TGTGCCAGCAGCTTACACGGGACTCGCGATGAGCAGTTCTTC.

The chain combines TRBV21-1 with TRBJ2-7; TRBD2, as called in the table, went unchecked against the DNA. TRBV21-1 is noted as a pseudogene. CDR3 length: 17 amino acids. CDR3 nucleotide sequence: TGTGCCAGCAGCAAGACCCGACCTAAAAGGGCCTCCTACGAGCAGTACTTC. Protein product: CASSKTRPKRASYEQYF.

The CDR3, as DNA: TGCGCCAGCAGCCAATCGGGGCAGCAGAATCAGCCCCAGCATTTT. This sequence encodes CASSQSGQQNQPQHF. V usage is TRBV4-1 and J usage is TRBJ1-5, with D possibly TRBD1 on 5 matching bases. CDR1 MGHRA and CDR2 YSYEKL come from the germline V gene. This CDR3 is 15 amino acids long. Trimming took off 2 bases at V and 4 bases at J, with 12 bases between the two ends.

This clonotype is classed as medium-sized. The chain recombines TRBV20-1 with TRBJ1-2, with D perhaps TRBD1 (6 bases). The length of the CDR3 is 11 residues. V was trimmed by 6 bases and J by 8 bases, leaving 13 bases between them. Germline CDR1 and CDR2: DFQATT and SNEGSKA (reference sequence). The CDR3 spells CSANRELGYTF. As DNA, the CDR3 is TGCAGTGCGAACAGGGAACTCGGCTACACCTTC.

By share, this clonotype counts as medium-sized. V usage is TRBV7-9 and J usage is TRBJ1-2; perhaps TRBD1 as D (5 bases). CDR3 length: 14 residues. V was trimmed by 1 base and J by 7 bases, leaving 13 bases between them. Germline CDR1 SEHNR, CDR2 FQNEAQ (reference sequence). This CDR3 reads CASSLGQGGFGYTF. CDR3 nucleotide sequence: TGTGCCAGCAGCTTAGGGCAGGGAGGTTTTGGCTACACCTTC.

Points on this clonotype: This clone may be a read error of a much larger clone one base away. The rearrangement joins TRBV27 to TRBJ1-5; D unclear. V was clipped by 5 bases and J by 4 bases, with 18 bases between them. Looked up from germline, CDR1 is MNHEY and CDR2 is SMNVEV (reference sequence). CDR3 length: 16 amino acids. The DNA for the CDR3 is TGTGCCAGCAGTAATCACGCCGGGTGGATAAATCAGCCCCAGCATTTT. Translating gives CASSNHAGWINQPQHF.

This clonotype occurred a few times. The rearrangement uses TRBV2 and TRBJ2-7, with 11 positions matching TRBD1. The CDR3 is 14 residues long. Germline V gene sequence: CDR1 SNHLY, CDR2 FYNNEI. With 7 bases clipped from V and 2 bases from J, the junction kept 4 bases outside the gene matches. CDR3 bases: TGTGCCAGCAAAAAGGGACAGGGGGCCTACGAGCAGTACTTC. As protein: CASKKGQGAYEQYF.

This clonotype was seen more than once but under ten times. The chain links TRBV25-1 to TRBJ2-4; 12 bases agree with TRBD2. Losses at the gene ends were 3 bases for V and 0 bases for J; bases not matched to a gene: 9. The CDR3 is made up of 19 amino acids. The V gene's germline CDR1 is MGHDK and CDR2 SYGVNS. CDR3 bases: TGTGCCAGCAGTGACAACCTAGCGGGAGGGCCTGGAGCCAAAAACATTCAGTACTTC. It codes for CASSDNLAGGPGAKNIQYF.

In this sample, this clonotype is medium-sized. DNA for the CDR3: TGTGCCAGCAGTGCTACAGGGGGGCTGGCTGGCTACACCTTC. Translating it yields CASSATGGLAGYTF. The gene calls are TRBV27 and TRBJ1-2, with 8 bases matching TRBD1. With V trimmed by 5 bases and J by 7 bases, 9 bases remained unmatched. This CDR3 region has 14 residues. The germline V gene encodes CDR1 MNHEY and CDR2 SMNVEV (reference sequence).

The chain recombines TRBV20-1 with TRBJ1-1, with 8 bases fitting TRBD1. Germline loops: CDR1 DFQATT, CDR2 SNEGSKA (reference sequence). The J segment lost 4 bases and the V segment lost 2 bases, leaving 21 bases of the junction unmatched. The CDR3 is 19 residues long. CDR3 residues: CSARKPPGQGDNRGTEAFF. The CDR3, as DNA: TGCAGTGCTAGAAAACCCCCCGGACAGGGAGATAATCGGGGCACTGAAGCTTTCTTT.

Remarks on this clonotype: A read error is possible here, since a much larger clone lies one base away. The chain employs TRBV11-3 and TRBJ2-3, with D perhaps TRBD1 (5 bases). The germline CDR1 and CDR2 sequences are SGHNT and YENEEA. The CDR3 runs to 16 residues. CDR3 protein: CASSPSGYFFTDTEYF. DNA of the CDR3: TGTGCCAGCAGCCCCTCAGGGTACTTTTTCACAGATACGGAGTATTTT.

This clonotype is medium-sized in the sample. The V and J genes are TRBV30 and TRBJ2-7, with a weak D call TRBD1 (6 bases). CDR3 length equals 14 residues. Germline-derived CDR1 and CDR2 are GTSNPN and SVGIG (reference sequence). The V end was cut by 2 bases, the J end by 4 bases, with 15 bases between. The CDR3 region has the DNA TGTGCCTGGAGTCCTGGACAGCCAGGATACGAGCAGTACTTC. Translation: CAWSPGQPGYEQYF.

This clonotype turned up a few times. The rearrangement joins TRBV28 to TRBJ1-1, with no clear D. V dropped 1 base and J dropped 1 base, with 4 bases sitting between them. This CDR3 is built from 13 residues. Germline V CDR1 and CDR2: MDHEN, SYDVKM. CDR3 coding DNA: TGTGCCAGCAGTTTATCAGGGAACACTGAAGCTTTCTTT. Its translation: CASSLSGNTEAFF.

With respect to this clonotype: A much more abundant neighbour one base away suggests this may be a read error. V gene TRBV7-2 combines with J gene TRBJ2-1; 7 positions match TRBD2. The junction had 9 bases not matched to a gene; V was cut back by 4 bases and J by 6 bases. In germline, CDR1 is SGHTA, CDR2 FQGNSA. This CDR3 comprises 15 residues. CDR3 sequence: CASSSQQAGTNEQFF. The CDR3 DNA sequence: TGTGCCAGCAGCTCCCAACAAGCGGGAACCAATGAGCAGTTCTTC. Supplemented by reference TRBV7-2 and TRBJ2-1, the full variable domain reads GAGVSQSPSNKVTEKGKDVELRCDPISGHTALYWYRQSLGQGLEFLIYFQGNSAPDKSGLPSDRFSAERTGGSVSTLTIQRTQQEDSAVYLCASSSQQAGTNEQFFGPGTRLTVL.

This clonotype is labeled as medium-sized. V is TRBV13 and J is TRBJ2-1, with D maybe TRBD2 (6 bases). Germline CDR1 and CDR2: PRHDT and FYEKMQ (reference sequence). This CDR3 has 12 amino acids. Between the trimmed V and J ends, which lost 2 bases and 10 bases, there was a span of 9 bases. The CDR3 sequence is CASSLLAGEQFF. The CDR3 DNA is TGTGCCAGCAGCTTATTGGCGGGGGAGCAGTTCTTC. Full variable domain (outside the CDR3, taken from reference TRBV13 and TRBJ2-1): AAGVIQSPRHLIKEKRETATLKCYPIPRHDTVYWYQQGPGQDPQFLISFYEKMQSDKGSIPDRFSAQQFSDYHSELNMSSLELGDSALYFCASSLLAGEQFFGPGTRLTVL.

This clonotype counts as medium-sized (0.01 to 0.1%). Written as DNA, the CDR3 is TGTGCCAGCAGCCTCGGGGCTAGCGGGGGGGTGGCCGAGCAGTACGTC. Protein sequence: CASSLGASGGVAEQYV. The chain carries TRBV12-3 or TRBV12-4 and TRBJ2-7, with 12 bases that match TRBD2. The junction had 12 bases not matched to a gene; V was cut back by 6 bases and J by 6 bases. The CDR3 length is 16 residues.

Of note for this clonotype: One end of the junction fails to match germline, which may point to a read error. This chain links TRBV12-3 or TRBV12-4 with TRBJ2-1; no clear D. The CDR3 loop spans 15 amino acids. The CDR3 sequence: CASMFVGYTYNEQIF. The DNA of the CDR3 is TGTGCCAGCATGTTTGTGGGTTATACCTACAATGAGCAGATCTTC.

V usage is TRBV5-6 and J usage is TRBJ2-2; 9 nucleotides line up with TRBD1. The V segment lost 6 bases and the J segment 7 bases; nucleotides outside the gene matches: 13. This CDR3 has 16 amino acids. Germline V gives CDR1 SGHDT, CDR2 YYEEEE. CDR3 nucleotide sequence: TGTGCCAGCAACATGCCGGGACAGGGAGGGGACGGGGAGCTGTTTTTT. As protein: CASNMPGQGGDGELFF.

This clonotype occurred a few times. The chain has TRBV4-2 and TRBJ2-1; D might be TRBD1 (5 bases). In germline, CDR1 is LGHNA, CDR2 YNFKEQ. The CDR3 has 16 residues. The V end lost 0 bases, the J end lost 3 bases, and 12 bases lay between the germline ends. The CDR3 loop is CASSQDQGGNYNEQFF. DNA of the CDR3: TGTGCCAGCAGCCAAGATCAGGGCGGTAACTACAATGAGCAGTTCTTC.

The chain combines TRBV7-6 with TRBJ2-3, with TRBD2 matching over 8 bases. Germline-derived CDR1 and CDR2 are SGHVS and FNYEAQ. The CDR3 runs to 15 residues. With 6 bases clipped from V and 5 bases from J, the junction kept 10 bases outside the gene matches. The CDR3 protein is CASSEVAGGGDTQYF. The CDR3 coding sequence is TGTGCCAGCAGTGAGGTCGCGGGAGGAGGAGATACGCAGTATTTT.

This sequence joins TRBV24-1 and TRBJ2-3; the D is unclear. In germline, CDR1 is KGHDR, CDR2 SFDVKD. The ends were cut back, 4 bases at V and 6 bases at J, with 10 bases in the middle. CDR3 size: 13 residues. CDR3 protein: CATSEYTKDTQYF. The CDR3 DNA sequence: TGTGCCACCAGTGAGTACACGAAGGATACGCAGTATTTT.

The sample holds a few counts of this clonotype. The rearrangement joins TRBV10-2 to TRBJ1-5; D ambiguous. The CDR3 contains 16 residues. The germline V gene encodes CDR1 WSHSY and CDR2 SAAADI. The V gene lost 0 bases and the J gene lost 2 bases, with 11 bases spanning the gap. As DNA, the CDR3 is TGCGCCAGCAGTGAGTCCGTTGGGGTTGGCAATCAGCCCCAGCATTTT. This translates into CASSESVGVGNQPQHF.

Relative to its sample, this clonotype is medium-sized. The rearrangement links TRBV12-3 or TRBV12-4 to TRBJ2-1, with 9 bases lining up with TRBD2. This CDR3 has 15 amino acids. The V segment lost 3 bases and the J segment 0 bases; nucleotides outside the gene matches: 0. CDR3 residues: CASSFSGSSYNEQFF. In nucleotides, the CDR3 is TGTGCCAGCAGTTTTAGCGGGAGCTCCTACAATGAGCAGTTCTTC.